The clone carrying this TCR beta chain occurred a few times. What it binds is unknown. A second PCR, run for about 7 to 11 cycles, used a sample-barcoded 5' primer plus a J-beta primer mix. TCRdb recomputed calls from the 5' RACE reads with MiXCR, one row per CDR3 protein. The sample has approximately 350,000 distinct CDR3 sequences; about 52% are singletons. This sample was included in a study of blood T cells in healthy people across ages. The study, taken as a whole, reports: Significant beta diversity loss was already apparent by age around 36, declining roughly linearly.

Trimming cost V 0 bases and J 4 bases, with 10 bases left between them. CDR1 is SGHRS and CDR2 is YFSETQ in the germline V gene. This CDR3 is 14 amino acids long. This TCR came from a man aged 55 to 70 in good health. Sequencing input: blood. V is TRBV5-1 and J is TRBJ1-1; D possibly corresponds to TRBD1 (5 bases). The CDR3 DNA sequence: TGCGCCAGCAGCTTGGGGGGCGCGAGCACTGAAGCTTTCTTT. This gives the protein CASSLGGASTEAFF.